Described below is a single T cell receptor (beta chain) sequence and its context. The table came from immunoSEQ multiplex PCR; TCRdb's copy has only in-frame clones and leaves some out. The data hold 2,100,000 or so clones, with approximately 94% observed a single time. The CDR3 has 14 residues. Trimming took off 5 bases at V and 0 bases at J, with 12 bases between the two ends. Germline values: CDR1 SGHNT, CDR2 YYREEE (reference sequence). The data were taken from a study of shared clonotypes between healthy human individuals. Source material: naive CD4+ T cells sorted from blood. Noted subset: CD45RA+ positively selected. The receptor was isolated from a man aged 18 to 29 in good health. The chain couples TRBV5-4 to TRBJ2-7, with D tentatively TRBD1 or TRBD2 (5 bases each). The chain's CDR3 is CASRTGTDSYEQYF. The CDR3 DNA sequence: TGTGCCAGCAGGACCGGGACGGACTCCTACGAGCAGTACTTC. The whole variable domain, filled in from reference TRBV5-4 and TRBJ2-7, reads ETGVTQSPTHLIKTRGQQVTLRCSSQSGHNTVSWYQQALGQGPQFIFQYYREEENGRGNFPPRFSGLQFPNYSSELNVNALELDDSALYLCASRTGTDSYEQYFGPGTRLTVT.